This is a list of T cell receptor beta chains from one sample in a study of blood T cell repertoires in COVID-19. TCRdb's copy holds only in-frame clones and misses some; the assay was immunoSEQ multiplex PCR. The top ten clones hold under 7.5% of a sample with over 300,000 clones, roughly 90% of them seen once. Sequencing was performed on peripheral blood. All receptors derive from a man aged 18 to 29 who had recovered from COVID-19. Each CDR3 is given with its conserved first and last residue. Fields, in order: V gene, D gene, J gene, CDR3 protein, CDR3 DNA. The D gene is left open where the match is weak.

V gene: TRBV3-1/TRBV3-2
D gene: TRBD1
J gene: TRBJ1-1
CDR3 protein: CASSQAGTGGREAFF
CDR3 DNA: TGTGCCAGCAGCCAAGCCGGGACAGGGGGAAGAGAGGCTTTCTTT

V gene: TRBV12-5
D gene: TRBD1
J gene: TRBJ2-2
CDR3 protein: CASGQGSGELFF
CDR3 DNA: TGTGCTAGTGGACAGGGGTCCGGGGAGCTGTTTTTT

V gene: TRBV7-2
D gene: NA
J gene: TRBJ1-6
CDR3 protein: CASSGQMNSPLHF
CDR3 DNA: TGTGCCAGCAGCGGACAGATGAATTCACCCCTCCACTTT

V gene: TRBV7-2
D gene: TRBD1
J gene: TRBJ1-2
CDR3 protein: CASSLALSGTGTYGYTF
CDR3 DNA: TGTGCCAGCAGCTTAGCGCTAAGTGGGACAGGCACCTATGGCTACACCTTC

V gene: TRBV6-5
D gene: TRBD2
J gene: TRBJ2-2
CDR3 protein: CASSSAGLVAAGELFF
CDR3 DNA: TGTGCCAGCAGTTCCGCGGGACTAGTGGCGGCCGGGGAGCTGTTTTTT

V gene: TRBV15
D gene: TRBD2
J gene: TRBJ2-2
CDR3 protein: CATRMSGGSGELFF
CDR3 DNA: TGTGCCACCAGGATGTCGGGGGGGAGCGGGGAGCTGTTTTTT

V gene: TRBV5-1
D gene: TRBD1
J gene: TRBJ1-1
CDR3 protein: CASSFKTGPGTEAFF
CDR3 DNA: TGCGCCAGCAGCTTTAAGACAGGGCCTGGTACTGAAGCTTTCTTT

V gene: TRBV28
D gene: NA
J gene: TRBJ2-7
CDR3 protein: CASSLLAGFYEQYF
CDR3 DNA: TGTGCCAGCAGTTTATTGGCAGGTTTCTACGAGCAGTACTTC

V gene: TRBV7-9
D gene: NA
J gene: TRBJ2-1
CDR3 protein: CARESRNEQFF
CDR3 DNA: TGTGCCAGGGAGAGTAGGAATGAGCAGTTCTTC

V gene: TRBV5-1
D gene: TRBD1
J gene: TRBJ1-1
CDR3 protein: CASSWRQGTAEAFF
CDR3 DNA: TGCGCCAGCAGCTGGCGACAGGGGACGGCTGAAGCTTTCTTT

V gene: TRBV6-2/TRBV6-3
D gene: TRBD1
J gene: TRBJ2-7
CDR3 protein: CASSFSTGGEQYF
CDR3 DNA: TGTGCCAGCAGTTTCTCAACAGGGGGAGAGCAGTACTTC

V gene: TRBV19
D gene: NA
J gene: TRBJ1-3
CDR3 protein: CASSRTDSGNTIYF
CDR3 DNA: TGTGCCAGTAGCCGGACAGACTCTGGAAACACCATATATTTT

V gene: TRBV4-3
D gene: NA
J gene: TRBJ1-1
CDR3 protein: CASSQVRDTEAFF
CDR3 DNA: TGCGCCAGCAGCCAAGTCCGTGACACTGAAGCTTTCTTT

V gene: TRBV18
D gene: NA
J gene: TRBJ2-1
CDR3 protein: CASSPTRYNEQFF
CDR3 DNA: TGTGCCAGCTCGCCCACTAGGTACAATGAGCAGTTCTTC

V gene: TRBV6-6
D gene: NA
J gene: TRBJ1-5
CDR3 protein: CASRQIIDRINQPQHF
CDR3 DNA: TGTGCCAGCAGACAGATAATTGACAGGATCAATCAGCCCCAGCATTTT

V gene: TRBV27
D gene: NA
J gene: TRBJ2-7
CDR3 protein: CATLSGASGYEQYF
CDR3 DNA: TGTGCCACGCTCTCAGGGGCCTCGGGGTACGAGCAGTACTTC

V gene: TRBV19
D gene: NA
J gene: TRBJ1-1
CDR3 protein: CASSAGLNTEAFF
CDR3 DNA: TGTGCCAGTAGTGCCGGGTTGAACACTGAAGCTTTCTTT

V gene: TRBV7-2
D gene: NA
J gene: TRBJ1-3
CDR3 protein: CASSFFSSGNTIYF
CDR3 DNA: TGTGCCAGCAGCTTCTTTAGCTCTGGAAACACCATATATTTT

V gene: TRBV25-1
D gene: TRBD2
J gene: TRBJ2-4
CDR3 protein: CASSDPGLAGGSNIQYF
CDR3 DNA: TGTGCCAGCAGTGATCCGGGACTAGCGGGAGGGAGCAACATTCAGTACTTC

V gene: TRBV7-9
D gene: NA
J gene: TRBJ1-2
CDR3 protein: CASDTQNGYTF
CDR3 DNA: TGTGCCAGCGACACCCAAAATGGCTACACCTTC

V gene: TRBV27
D gene: TRBD1
J gene: TRBJ1-6
CDR3 protein: CASSSLQSRTGEFLSPLHF
CDR3 DNA: TGTGCCAGCAGTTCGCTGCAATCTCGGACAGGGGAGTTTCTTTCACCCCTCCACTTT

V gene: TRBV30
D gene: NA
J gene: TRBJ1-2
CDR3 protein: CASHRDGYTF
CDR3 DNA: TGTGCCTCACACAGGGATGGCTACACCTTC

V gene: TRBV12-3/TRBV12-4
D gene: NA
J gene: TRBJ2-7
CDR3 protein: CASSLLGYEQYF
CDR3 DNA: TGTGCCAGCAGTTTGCTAGGCTACGAGCAGTACTTC

V gene: TRBV19
D gene: NA
J gene: TRBJ1-1
CDR3 protein: CASSMGDRLNTEAFF
CDR3 DNA: TGTGCCAGTAGTATGGGAGACAGGTTGAACACTGAAGCTTTCTTT

V gene: TRBV27
D gene: NA
J gene: TRBJ1-1
CDR3 protein: CASSSSGWEGKAFF
CDR3 DNA: TGTGCCAGCAGTTCCTCAGGGTGGGAGGGAAAAGCTTTCTTT

V gene: TRBV7-9
D gene: TRBD2
J gene: TRBJ2-2
CDR3 protein: CASSAGGGTGELFF
CDR3 DNA: TGTGCCAGCAGCGCGGGGGGAGGCACCGGGGAGCTGTTTTTT